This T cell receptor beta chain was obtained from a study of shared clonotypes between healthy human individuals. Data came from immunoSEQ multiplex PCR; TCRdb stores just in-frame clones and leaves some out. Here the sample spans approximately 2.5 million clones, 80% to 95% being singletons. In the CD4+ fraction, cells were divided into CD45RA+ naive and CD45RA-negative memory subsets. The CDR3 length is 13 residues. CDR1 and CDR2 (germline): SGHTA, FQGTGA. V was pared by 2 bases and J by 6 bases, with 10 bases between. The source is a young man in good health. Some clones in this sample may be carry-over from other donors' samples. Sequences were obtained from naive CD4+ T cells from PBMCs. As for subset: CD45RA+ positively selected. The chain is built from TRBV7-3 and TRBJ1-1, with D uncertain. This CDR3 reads CASSLPGVAEAFF. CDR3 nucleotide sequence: TGTGCCAGCAGCTTACCAGGAGTCGCTGAAGCTTTCTTT. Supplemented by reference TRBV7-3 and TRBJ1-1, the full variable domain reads GAGVSQTPSNKVTEKGKYVELRCDPISGHTALYWYRQSLGQGPEFLIYFQGTGAADDSGLPNDRFFAVRPEGSVSTLKIQRTERGDSAVYLCASSLPGVAEAFFGQGTRLTVV.